This TCR beta chain was sequenced for a study of shared clonotypes between healthy human individuals. Naive CD8 cells lacked CD45RO and underwent positive selection for CCR7, leaving out terminally differentiated effector memory CD45RA+ cells. Deep-level settings were used for running the assay. Tens of thousands of T cell genomes (approximately 0.2 ug DNA) went into each sorted-subset replicate. The protocol was immunoSEQ multiplex PCR, while the TCRdb copy is restricted to in-frame clones and leaves out a portion. The data show about 2,200,000 clones, 90% to 95% seen once. The CDR3 has 15 amino acids. V was shortened by 0 bases and J by 0 bases, with 9 bases between the two germline ends. Looked up from germline, CDR1 is SGHTA and CDR2 is FQGTGA. Regarding this clone: This CDR3 is also generated by other DNA sequences in the sample.

This chain uses TRBV7-3 with TRBJ2-7, with D perhaps matching TRBD2 (6 bases). This TCR was sampled from a man between 18 and 29 years old in good health. Some clones in this sample may be carry-over from other donors' samples. Sample: naive CD8+ T cells from PBMCs. The chain's CDR3 is CASSLTGGSSYEQYF. CDR3 DNA sequence: TGTGCCAGCAGCTTAACCGGAGGGAGCTCCTACGAGCAGTACTTC.